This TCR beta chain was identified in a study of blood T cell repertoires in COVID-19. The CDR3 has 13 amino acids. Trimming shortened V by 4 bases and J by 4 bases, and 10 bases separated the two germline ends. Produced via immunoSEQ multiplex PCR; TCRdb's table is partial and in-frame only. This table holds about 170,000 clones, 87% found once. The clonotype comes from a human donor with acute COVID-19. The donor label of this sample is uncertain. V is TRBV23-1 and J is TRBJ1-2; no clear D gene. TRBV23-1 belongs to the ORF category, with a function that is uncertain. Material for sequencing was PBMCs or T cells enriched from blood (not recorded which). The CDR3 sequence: CASSLETGYGYTF. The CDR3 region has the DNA TGCGCCAGCAGTCTCGAAACGGGCTATGGCTACACCTTC.